The 10 T cell receptor beta chains listed next were all sequenced from one sample in a study of T cell repertoires in cytomegalovirus infection. TCRdb analysed the reads with MiXCR anew, one entry per CDR3 protein. The table records a few hundred thousand distinct CDR3 sequences, roughly 9.5% of them present only once. The source material was PBMCs. The origin of the receptors is a human donor in good health (CMV status not recorded). Some clones in this sample may be carry-over from other donors' samples.

The chain is built from TRBV7-2 and TRBJ2-4; 11 nucleotides match TRBD2. Trimming at V came to 5 bases and at J to 6 bases, leaving 3 bases not matched to a gene. The CDR3 sequence is 14 residues long. The germline V gene has CDR1 SGHTA and CDR2 FQGNSA. In nucleotides, the CDR3 is TGTGCCAGCAGCCTAGGGACTAGCGGAAACATTCAGTACTTC. Protein product: CASSLGTSGNIQYF.

This clonotype has at least ten counts. The chain is built from TRBV28 and TRBJ1-1; tentatively, D is TRBD1 (6 bases). V lost 6 bases to trimming and J lost 1 base, with 21 bases between them. Germline V gives CDR1 MDHEN, CDR2 SYDVKM. This CDR3 spans 17 amino acids. The CDR3 spells CASSIQTGGYRNTEAFF. CDR3 in DNA: TGTGCCAGCAGCATCCAGACGGGGGGCTATAGGAACACTGAAGCTTTCTTT.

The CDR3 reads CASSLGGTPLGNQPQHF. CDR3 DNA: TGTGCCAGCAGTTTAGGTGGGACCCCTTTAGGCAATCAGCCCCAGCATTTT. The chain couples TRBV12-3 or TRBV12-4 to TRBJ1-5; D is perhaps TRBD1 (5 bases). The V gene lost 1 base and the J gene lost 2 bases, with 15 bases spanning the gap. The CDR3 runs to 17 residues.

This clonotype has a handful of counts. J is TRBJ2-3 and V is TRBV4-1; 8 nucleotides line up with TRBD1. This CDR3 is built from 17 residues. Germline CDR1 and CDR2: MGHRA and YSYEKL. Trimming removed 0 bases from V and 2 bases from J; junction bases left unmatched: 7. CDR3 coding DNA: TGCGCCAGCAGCCAAGATGCCAGGACAGGGTTCACAGATACGCAGTATTTT. It codes for CASSQDARTGFTDTQYF.

This clonotype was counted ten times or more. This chain uses TRBV4-2 with TRBJ2-1; D may be TRBD2 (6 bases). V lost 3 bases, J lost 5 bases, and 8 bases lay in between. The CDR3 has 13 residues. Per germline, CDR1 LGHNA and CDR2 YNFKEQ. The CDR3 DNA sequence: TGTGCCAGCAGCCACGGGACTGACAATGAGCAGTTCTTC. Amino acid sequence: CASSHGTDNEQFF.

The V and J genes are TRBV20-1 and TRBJ2-7; 11 nucleotides match TRBD1. With 5 bases clipped from V and 4 bases from J, the junction kept 4 bases outside the gene matches. The germline gives CDR1 DFQATT, CDR2 SNEGSKA (reference sequence). The CDR3 spans 13 residues. CDR3 protein: CSAGDRGSYEQYF. The DNA of the CDR3 is TGCAGTGCTGGGGACAGGGGGTCTTACGAGCAGTACTTC.

This clonotype was found a few times. This chain connects TRBV6-2 or TRBV6-3 to TRBJ2-7; D may be TRBD2 (5 bases). Deletions cut 4 bases from V and 3 bases from J, with 16 bases between. Germline V gives CDR1 MNHEY, CDR2 SVGEGT. This CDR3 spans 15 amino acids. CDR3 coding DNA: TGTGCCAGCAGTTCCGTCCTCGGACTTAACTACGAGCAGTACTTC. Its protein is CASSSVLGLNYEQYF.

There are a few counts of this clonotype. The rearrangement links TRBV7-3 to TRBJ2-3; 7 positions agree with TRBD1. In germline, CDR1 is SGHTA, CDR2 FQGTGA. With V trimmed by 5 bases and J by 2 bases, 4 bases remained unmatched. The CDR3 is 14 amino acids. CDR3 protein: CASSRTGPTDTQYF. The CDR3 coding sequence is TGTGCCAGCAGCCGGACAGGTCCCACAGATACGCAGTATTTT.

V is TRBV7-2 and J is TRBJ2-2; D may be TRBD1 or TRBD2 (5 bases each). This CDR3 spans 13 amino acids. The germline CDR1 and CDR2 sequences are SGHTA and FQGNSA. V was trimmed by 3 bases and J by 7 bases, leaving 9 bases between them. In DNA form, the CDR3 reads TGTGCCAGCAGCTTGCAGGGAGTCGGGGAGCTGTTTTTT. Amino acids: CASSLQGVGELFF. The full variable domain, in which reference TRBV7-2 and TRBJ2-2 provide the parts outside the CDR3, is GAGVSQSPSNKVTEKGKDVELRCDPISGHTALYWYRQSLGQGLEFLIYFQGNSAPDKSGLPSDRFSAERTGGSVSTLTIQRTQQEDSAVYLCASSLQGVGELFFGEGSRLTVL.

The chain joins TRBV19 to TRBJ2-2; D is perhaps TRBD1 (5 bases). The CDR3 extends over 13 amino acids. Deletions cut 11 bases from V and 4 bases from J, with 14 bases between. CDR1 is LNHDA, CDR2 SQIVND, per germline (reference sequence). The CDR3, as DNA: TGTGCCTCCCCCTCCAGGGTCACCGGGGAGCTGTTTTTT. It is translated as CASPSRVTGELFF.